This T cell receptor beta chain was recorded in a study of T cells after yellow fever vaccination. There are 17 residues in the CDR3. Germline CDR1 is SGHRS and CDR2 is YFSETQ. With 1 base removed from V and 5 bases from J, the gap between germline ends came to 20 bases. In TCRdb, the 5' RACE reads were re-called with MiXCR into one record per CDR3 protein. The sample includes 450,000 to 600,000 distinct CDR3 sequences, around 16% seen only once; the top ten take about 18%. The chain has TRBV5-1 and TRBJ2-3; D is perhaps TRBD2 (7 bases). The sequenced sample was PBMCs, obtained less than 6 days after the first yellow fever vaccination. This receptor was taken from a man younger than 30 who received the YFV17D yellow fever vaccine. The CDR3 region is CASSLRFRGAPGDTQYF. In DNA, the CDR3 is TGCGCCAGCAGCTTGCGTTTCCGGGGGGCCCCAGGAGATACGCAGTATTTT.